A selection of T cell receptor beta chains follows, all from one sample in a study of blood T cell repertoires in COVID-19. TCRdb's copy holds only in-frame clones and misses some; the assay was immunoSEQ multiplex PCR. The sample consists of approximately 100,000 clones, 75% to 90% of them appearing once. The source material was peripheral blood. The receptors here all came from a human donor in a cohort sampled during active COVID-19. CDR3s include the opening cysteine and the closing phenylalanine or tryptophan. The D gene is left open where the match is weak. The size field is filled for only some rows; it gives once, few, many or a size class.

d_call clone_size j_call v_call cdr3_aa cdr3_nt
NA NA TRBJ2-1 TRBV29-1 CSVEDRRDNNEQFF TGCAGCGTTGAAGACCGCCGGGACAACAATGAGCAGTTCTTC
TRBD2 many TRBJ2-1 TRBV25-1 CASSAAGVGHEQFF TGTGCCAGCAGTGCAGCGGGAGTTGGCCATGAGCAGTTCTTC
NA NA TRBJ1-1 TRBV12-3/TRBV12-4 CASRKPMNTEAFF TGTGCCAGTAGAAAGCCAATGAACACTGAAGCTTTCTTT
TRBD1 NA TRBJ1-2 TRBV6-5 CASSLDRGGGYGYTF TGTGCCAGCAGTTTAGACAGGGGAGGGGGCTATGGCTACACCTTC
NA NA TRBJ2-1 TRBV20-1 CSASEDAGAHNEQFF TGCAGTGCTAGTGAGGATGCGGGGGCCCACAATGAGCAGTTCTTC
TRBD2 NA TRBJ2-7 TRBV2 CASRRLAGGIHEQYF TGTGCCAGCAGGAGACTAGCGGGCGGGATCCACGAGCAGTACTTC
TRBD1 NA TRBJ1-6 TRBV19 CASSPTGDINSPLHF TGTGCCAGTAGTCCCACAGGGGACATCAATTCACCCCTCCACTTT
NA once TRBJ2-7 TRBV6-5 CASSYIGRGLTYEQYF TGTGCCAGCAGTTACATCGGCAGGGGCTTGACCTACGAGCAGTACTTC
NA once TRBJ2-3 TRBV7-8 CASSPGMRRRDTQYF TGTGCCAGCAGCCCAGGGATGAGGCGGCGAGATACGCAGTATTTT
TRBD2 NA TRBJ2-2 TRBV15 CATSREGLAGTGELFF TGTGCCACCAGCAGAGAAGGACTAGCGGGTACCGGGGAGCTGTTTTTT
TRBD2 NA TRBJ2-7 TRBV2 CASSEAGTSGQYF TGTGCCAGCAGTGAAGCGGGGACTAGCGGCCAGTACTTC
TRBD1 once TRBJ1-2 TRBV20-1 CSASDRGRGNYGYTF TGCAGTGCTAGTGACAGGGGGCGAGGAAACTATGGCTACACCTTC
TRBD1 few TRBJ1-2 TRBV6-1 CASREWGAGGRYGYTF TGTGCCAGCAGGGAATGGGGGGCAGGGGGCAGGTATGGCTACACCTTC
NA NA TRBJ2-3 TRBV4-1 CASSQEGASADTQYF TGCGCCAGCAGCCAAGAAGGTGCTAGCGCAGATACGCAGTATTTT
TRBD1 once TRBJ1-2 TRBV4-2 CASRLGTGYGGGYTF TGTGCCAGCAGGCTAGGGACAGGTTATGGTGGGGGCTACACCTTC
NA NA TRBJ1-1 TRBV15 CATNPLGGTEAFF TGTGCCACCAACCCCCTCGGAGGCACTGAAGCTTTCTTT
TRBD1 NA TRBJ1-4 TRBV7-2 CASSLYPRGQRNEKLFF TGTGCCAGCAGCTTATACCCCCGGGGACAGAGAAATGAAAAACTGTTTTTT
NA NA TRBJ1-1 TRBV4-1 CASSQVASAGRNMNTEAFF TGCGCCAGCAGCCAAGTTGCTAGTGCGGGACGGAACATGAACACTGAAGCTTTCTTT
TRBD1 NA TRBJ1-1 TRBV19 CASSIKGAAEAFF TGTGCCAGTAGTATCAAGGGGGCTGCTGAAGCTTTCTTT
TRBD1 NA TRBJ1-1 TRBV10-1 CASRTDTGDAEAFF TGCGCCAGCAGGACTGACACAGGGGACGCTGAAGCTTTCTTT
TRBD1 NA TRBJ1-2 TRBV6-6 CASSTGQGAFLYGYTF TGTGCCAGCAGTACGGGACAGGGGGCGTTCTTATATGGCTACACCTTC
NA NA TRBJ1-1 TRBV11-3 CASSLTEMSEAFF TGTGCCAGCAGCCTTACAGAAATGAGTGAAGCTTTCTTT